The TCR beta chain described here comes from a study of breast tumors, draining lymph nodes, adjacent tissues. V lost 6 bases to trimming and J lost 0 bases; unmatched junction nucleotides: 6. CDR1 is SGHVS, CDR2 FQNEAQ, per germline. The CDR3 has 16 residues. Notes on the study in general: Tumor TCR diversity was below lymph nodes but above nontumor tissue.

TCRdb reanalysed the multiplex PCR reads using MiXCR and keeps one entry per CDR3 protein. The sample has roughly 20,000 distinct CDR3 sequences, roughly 41% seen once. About this clonotype: Its antigen is not known.

Sequenced sample: breast tumor tissue. V and J are TRBV7-8 and TRBJ2-1; 9 nucleotides agree with TRBD2. This receptor was identified in a female donor with breast cancer. Some clones in this sample may be carry-over from other donors' samples. Here the CDR3 reads CASSSGSSASYNEQFF. CDR3 bases: TGTGCCAGCAGTAGCGGGAGCTCAGCCTCCTACAATGAGCAGTTCTTC.